This T cell receptor (beta chain) was profiled in a study of cytomegalovirus exposure and HLA in healthy donors. The study's findings and limits: Researchers catalogued approximately 160 TCR beta chains as cytomegalovirus-associated. Cytomegalovirus status was reportedly diagnosed by the classifier with high sensitivity and specificity.

Germline V gives CDR1 GTSNPN, CDR2 SVGIG (reference sequence). Between the trimmed V and J ends, which lost 7 bases and 8 bases, there was a span of 8 bases. The CDR3 length is 10 residues. Points on this clone: Its specificity is unknown.

Using immunoSEQ multiplex PCR, the repertoire was profiled, and TCRdb retains in-frame clones only, with some absent. The table records about 65,000 clones, around 95% of them present only once. This clonotype originated in a man aged 18 to 29 in good health and CMV-seropositive. The chain recombines TRBV30 with TRBJ1-4, with D uncertain. The specimen was PBMCs. The CDR3 spells CAFGNEKLFF. CDR3 nucleotide sequence: TGTGCCTTCGGTAACGAAAAACTGTTTTTT.